This is a list of T cell receptor beta chains from one sample in a study of blood T cell repertoires in COVID-19. Data came from immunoSEQ multiplex PCR; TCRdb stores just in-frame clones and leaves some out. The repertoire holds around 68,000 clones, roughly 91% seen once, with about 6.6% in the top ten. Specimen: peripheral blood. The receptors derive from a man aged 45-60 years with active COVID-19. CDR3s include the opening cysteine and the closing phenylalanine or tryptophan. A D gene is named only where the DNA matches it firmly. Clone size appears in some rows only: once, few, many, or a class for an expanded clone.

V	J	size	D	CDR3	DNA
TRBV5-1	TRBJ2-5	NA	NA	CASSLVFRETQYF	TGCGCCAGCAGCTTGGTGTTTCGGGAGACCCAGTACTTC
TRBV7-9	TRBJ1-1	NA	NA	CASSPGLARNTEAFF	TGTGCCAGCAGCCCCGGGTTAGCGAGGAACACTGAAGCTTTCTTT
TRBV30	TRBJ1-4	NA	TRBD1	CACLTGSNEKLFF	TGTGCCTGTTTGACAGGGTCTAATGAAAAACTGTTTTTT
TRBV27	TRBJ2-3	once	TRBD1	CASSPRPTGGTDTQYF	TGTGCCAGCAGCCCGCGTCCCACAGGGGGCACAGATACGCAGTATTTT
TRBV19	TRBJ1-2	NA	TRBD1	CASSIQGATGYTF	TGTGCCAGTAGTATACAGGGGGCGACTGGCTACACCTTC
TRBV30	TRBJ1-5	NA	NA	CAWSGRGGGNQPQHF	TGTGCCTGGAGTGGGCGGGGGGGAGGCAATCAGCCCCAGCATTTT
TRBV19	TRBJ2-1	NA	NA	CASRRRSGDNEQFF	TGTGCCAGCCGTAGGCGCTCGGGGGACAATGAGCAGTTCTTC
TRBV5-1	TRBJ2-3	once	NA	CASSLAGGTVSDTQYF	TGCGCCAGCAGCTTGGCGGGGGGGACAGTGTCAGATACGCAGTATTTT
TRBV5-4	TRBJ1-5	NA	NA	CASSLAGPDQPQHF	TGTGCCAGCAGCTTGGCAGGGCCCGATCAGCCCCAGCATTTT
TRBV2	TRBJ2-1	NA	NA	CASSVGQGYNEQFF	TGTGCCAGCAGTGTGGGCCAGGGCTACAATGAGCAGTTCTTC
TRBV11-2	TRBJ1-1	NA	NA	CASRPTGFTEAFF	TGTGCCAGCAGGCCCACAGGGTTCACTGAAGCTTTCTTT
TRBV6-5	TRBJ1-2	NA	NA	CASSHNYGYTF	TGTGCCAGCAGTCATAACTATGGCTACACCTTC
TRBV7-9	TRBJ2-5	NA	NA	CASSLTGEETQYF	TGTGCCAGCAGCTTAACCGGGGAAGAGACCCAGTACTTC
TRBV2	TRBJ2-7	NA	NA	CASSPKYEQYF	TGTGCCAGCAGTCCCAAATACGAGCAGTACTTC
TRBV2	TRBJ2-1	once	TRBD1	CASSVTGTGGNEQFF	TGTGCCAGCAGTGTCACCGGGACAGGCGGGAATGAGCAGTTCTTC